A selection of T cell receptor beta chains follows, all from one sample in a study of T cells after yellow fever vaccination. TCRdb reprocessed the 5' RACE reads via MiXCR and lists one record per CDR3 protein. Seen here are approximately 330,000 distinct CDR3 sequences, under 15% observed once, and the top ten hold approximately 3.4%. The sample in question was CD4+ T cells sorted from PBMCs, obtained 15 days after the yellow fever booster vaccination. The receptors stem from a man aged 18 to 29 who received the YFV17D yellow fever vaccine. Each CDR3 is given with its conserved first and last residue.

j_call: TRBJ2-5; v_call: TRBV12-3/TRBV12-4; cdr3_aa: CASSEGETQYF
j_call: TRBJ2-3; v_call: TRBV9; cdr3_aa: CASSRKQGEYADTQYF
j_call: TRBJ1-5; v_call: TRBV15; cdr3_aa: CATSRGGSDSNQPQHF
j_call: TRBJ2-5; v_call: TRBV10-3; cdr3_aa: CAISDLGRTGATQYF
j_call: TRBJ1-5; v_call: TRBV5-1; cdr3_aa: CASSLAGEGGQPQHF
j_call: TRBJ2-1; v_call: TRBV20-1; cdr3_aa: CSASSLAGGHNEQFF
j_call: TRBJ2-1; v_call: TRBV14; cdr3_aa: CASRGFQGGDEQFF
j_call: TRBJ2-3; v_call: TRBV6-5; cdr3_aa: CASRNTGPDTQYF
j_call: TRBJ2-3; v_call: TRBV5-1; cdr3_aa: CASSKDSHPSDTQYF
j_call: TRBJ2-1; v_call: TRBV5-1; cdr3_aa: CASSLGGGQGAYNEQFF
j_call: TRBJ1-4; v_call: TRBV5-5; cdr3_aa: CASSSSPPGTGDEKLFF
j_call: TRBJ1-2; v_call: TRBV27; cdr3_aa: CASMSGQGYGYTF
j_call: TRBJ2-5; v_call: TRBV7-2; cdr3_aa: CASSLAFVAWQETQYF
j_call: TRBJ2-4; v_call: TRBV25-1; cdr3_aa: CASSELTGGDIQYF
j_call: TRBJ1-1; v_call: TRBV6-5; cdr3_aa: CASSYYPQMNTEAFF
j_call: TRBJ2-3; v_call: TRBV3-1; cdr3_aa: CASSRSGPPGTDTQYF
j_call: TRBJ1-2; v_call: TRBV6-6; cdr3_aa: CASRPSGGGDYGYTF
j_call: TRBJ2-5; v_call: TRBV11-1; cdr3_aa: CASSLALGYETQYF
j_call: TRBJ1-4; v_call: TRBV12-3/TRBV12-4; cdr3_aa: CASRTTGSNEKLFF
j_call: TRBJ1-5; v_call: TRBV7-8; cdr3_aa: CASSERITGWGPNQPQHF
j_call: TRBJ2-5; v_call: TRBV18; cdr3_aa: CASSPSGASEGTQYF
j_call: TRBJ2-7; v_call: TRBV9; cdr3_aa: CASSVDLGGYEQYF
j_call: TRBJ1-5; v_call: TRBV7-6; cdr3_aa: CASSRDTSGQPQHF
j_call: TRBJ2-7; v_call: TRBV11-2; cdr3_aa: CASSLALQGSYEQYF
j_call: TRBJ2-5; v_call: TRBV7-2; cdr3_aa: CASSLQGLGGAETQYF
j_call: TRBJ1-1; v_call: TRBV20-1; cdr3_aa: CSARVEVDTEAFF